The rows below give T cell receptor beta chains drawn from one sample of a study of blood T cell repertoires in COVID-19. Repertoires were generated with immunoSEQ multiplex PCR, while TCRdb's copy carries only in-frame clones and drops some. Of around 75,000 clones listed, more than 70% are singletons. The sample was peripheral blood. The receptors shown here come from a human donor in a cohort sampled during active COVID-19. The CDR3 runs from the conserved cysteine through the conserved F or W. The order of the fields is clone size, CDR3 length, V gene, D gene, J gene, CDR3 protein, CDR3 DNA. D genes are given only for firm matches. Only part of the rows carry a size: once, few, many, or a class if the clone is expanded.

.	17	TRBV7-9	.	TRBJ1-2	CASSLGGSGRQNYGYTF	TGTGCCAGCAGCTTAGGTGGGTCGGGAAGGCAAAACTATGGCTACACCTTC
.	15	TRBV6-5	.	TRBJ2-4	CASSYRTETKNIQYF	TGTGCCAGCAGTTACCGAACAGAGACCAAAAACATTCAGTACTTC
.	16	TRBV5-6	.	TRBJ2-7	CASSLGALGGEYEQYF	TGTGCCAGCAGCTTGGGGGCTCTCGGAGGCGAATACGAGCAGTACTTC
.	12	TRBV28	.	TRBJ2-7	CASSILSYEQYF	TGTGCCAGCAGCATTCTATCCTACGAGCAGTACTTC
.	16	TRBV4-1	TRBD1	TRBJ2-5	CASSQEKTGGFETQYF	TGCGCCAGCAGCCAAGAGAAGACAGGGGGCTTTGAGACCCAGTACTTC
.	15	TRBV19	.	TRBJ2-7	CASSISLAIGSEQYF	TGTGCCAGTAGTATATCCCTAGCGATAGGCTCCGAGCAGTACTTC
.	19	TRBV2	TRBD2	TRBJ2-5	CASSRRGTSGAALQETQYF	TGTGCCAGCAGTAGACGAGGGACTAGCGGGGCGGCCTTACAAGAGACCCAGTACTTC
.	13	TRBV6-5	TRBD1	TRBJ1-2	CASSPDRGGGYTF	TGTGCCAGCAGTCCCGACAGGGGTGGCGGCTACACCTTC
once	14	TRBV5-1	.	TRBJ2-7	CASRVTVSSYEQYF	TGCGCCAGCAGAGTGACAGTAAGCTCCTACGAGCAGTACTTC
.	14	TRBV5-6	.	TRBJ2-6	CASSFRSGANVLTF	TGTGCCAGCAGCTTCCGTTCTGGGGCCAACGTCCTGACTTTC
.	14	TRBV19	.	TRBJ1-4	CASTNGRSNEKLFF	TGTGCCAGTACCAATGGTCGGTCTAATGAAAAACTGTTTTTT
.	15	TRBV5-1	.	TRBJ2-5	CASSFEPGRRETQYF	TGCGCCAGCAGCTTCGAGCCTGGGCGTCGGGAGACCCAGTACTTC
.	14	TRBV7-8	.	TRBJ1-1	CASSRGATSLGAFF	TGTGCCAGCAGCCGAGGGGCCACCTCTTTGGGAGCTTTCTTT
.	14	TRBV5-1	.	TRBJ2-7	CASSTGLQAYEQYF	TGCGCCAGCAGCACGGGACTGCAAGCCTACGAGCAGTACTTC
few	11	TRBV2	.	TRBJ1-6	CASRGAGPLHF	TGTGCCAGCAGGGGGGCCGGACCCCTCCACTTT
.	16	TRBV19	TRBD2	TRBJ2-1	CASSIGTSGSNNEQFF	TGTGCCAGTAGTATAGGGACTAGCGGGAGCAACAATGAGCAGTTCTTC
.	20	TRBV9	.	TRBJ1-4	CASSVVPSWTGGMGNEKLFF	TGTGCCAGCAGCGTAGTACCGTCCTGGACGGGAGGGATGGGGAATGAAAAACTGTTTTTT
.	13	TRBV7-9	.	TRBJ1-5	CASSEGVNQPQHF	TGTGCCAGCAGCGAGGGAGTCAATCAGCCCCAGCATTTT
.	17	TRBV28	TRBD2	TRBJ2-3	CASSPPGLAASTDTQYF	TGTGCCAGCAGTCCTCCGGGGCTAGCGGCCTCCACAGATACGCAGTATTTT
.	17	TRBV18	TRBD2	TRBJ2-5	CASSPPKLAGNQETQYF	TGTGCCAGCTCACCACCTAAACTAGCGGGGAACCAAGAGACCCAGTACTTC
.	15	TRBV6-2/TRBV6-3	TRBD1	TRBJ1-1	CASSTPTGVNTEAFF	TGTGCCAGCAGTACACCTACAGGGGTGAACACTGAAGCTTTCTTT
.	18	TRBV3-1/TRBV3-2	TRBD2	TRBJ2-2	CASSQTSGRTPNTGELFF	TGTGCCAGCAGCCAGACTAGCGGGAGGACGCCGAACACCGGGGAGCTGTTTTTT
.	16	TRBV19	TRBD2	TRBJ2-7	CASKYMGAGDIYEQYF	TGTGCCAGTAAATATATGGGAGCGGGAGACATCTACGAGCAGTACTTC
.	16	TRBV4-3	.	TRBJ2-7	CASSQVCDSHSYEQYF	TGCGCCAGCAGCCAAGTTTGTGACAGTCACTCCTACGAGCAGTACTTC
few	14	TRBV3-1/TRBV3-2	.	TRBJ2-7	CASSHSYAVHEQYF	TGTGCCAGCAGTCATTCCTACGCGGTCCACGAGCAGTACTTC
.	14	TRBV19	.	TRBJ2-2	CASSIGLNTGELFF	TGTGCCAGTAGTATTGGACTGAACACCGGGGAGCTGTTTTTT
.	16	TRBV9	.	TRBJ2-3	CASSVDRGGSTDTQYF	TGTGCCAGCAGCGTAGATAGGGGGGGAAGCACAGATACGCAGTATTTT
.	16	TRBV4-1	.	TRBJ2-5	CASSQDNRVARKTQYF	TGCGCCAGCAGCCAAGACAACAGGGTCGCCAGGAAGACCCAGTACTTC
.	13	TRBV5-1	.	TRBJ2-5	CASSPHAGETQYF	TGCGCCAGCAGCCCCCACGCGGGAGAGACCCAGTACTTC
.	14	TRBV2	.	TRBJ2-2	CASSVRGNTGELFF	TGTGCCAGCAGTGTAAGGGGGAACACCGGGGAGCTGTTTTTT
once	17	TRBV20-1	TRBD2	TRBJ2-3	CSASAVGTTSRTDTQYF	TGCAGTGCTAGTGCCGTCGGGACTACCTCCCGCACAGATACGCAGTATTTT
.	12	TRBV19	.	TRBJ1-2	CASSIRDYGYTF	TGTGCCAGTAGTATCAGGGACTATGGCTACACCTTC
.	17	TRBV4-2	TRBD2	TRBJ2-5	CASSLSGLAGEEETQYF	TGTGCCAGCAGCCTTTCAGGACTAGCGGGAGAAGAAGAGACCCAGTACTTC
.	15	TRBV5-4	.	TRBJ1-6	CASSPLTGSNSPLHF	TGTGCCAGCAGCCCCCTGACAGGAAGTAATTCACCCCTCCACTTT
.	15	TRBV7-2	TRBD2	TRBJ2-5	CASSPGRAGQETQYF	TGTGCCAGCAGCCCAGGGAGGGCGGGACAAGAGACCCAGTACTTC
.	16	TRBV3-1/TRBV3-2	.	TRBJ2-1	CASSPVWAGLNNEQFF	TGTGCCAGCAGCCCTGTGTGGGCGGGACTTAACAATGAGCAGTTCTTC
.	14	TRBV7-2	TRBD2	TRBJ2-5	CASSFGTSGQTQYF	TGTGCCAGCAGCTTTGGGACTAGCGGACAGACCCAGTACTTC
.	14	TRBV27	.	TRBJ2-7	CASSLYGGSYEQYF	TGTGCCAGCAGTTTATACGGGGGTAGCTACGAGCAGTACTTC
.	14	TRBV6-6	.	TRBJ2-1	CASSYNGASNEQFF	TGTGCCAGCAGTTACAATGGGGCATCAAATGAGCAGTTCTTC
.	14	TRBV3-1/TRBV3-2	.	TRBJ1-2	CASSPGLRENGYTF	TGTGCCAGCAGCCCGGGACTCCGGGAGAATGGCTACACCTTC
.	13	TRBV12-3/TRBV12-4	TRBD1	TRBJ2-7	CASSRTGTYEQYF	TGTGCCAGCTCAAGGACAGGGACCTACGAGCAGTACTTC
.	14	TRBV7-2	.	TRBJ2-5	CASSLAGGRETQYF	TGTGCCAGCAGCTTAGCGGGGGGGCGTGAGACCCAGTACTTC
.	16	TRBV19	TRBD2	TRBJ2-3	CASSIVGRGERDTQYF	TGTGCCAGTAGTATAGTTGGCCGGGGGGAGCGGGATACGCAGTATTTT
.	15	TRBV16	.	TRBJ1-6	CASSQWSTGNSPLHF	TGTGCCAGCAGCCAATGGTCGACAGGTAATTCACCCCTCCACTTT
.	16	TRBV5-4	TRBD2	TRBJ2-7	CASSSGLAGGTYEQYF	TGTGCCAGCAGCTCGGGACTAGCGGGAGGAACCTACGAGCAGTACTTC
.	23	TRBV5-1	.	TRBJ1-1	CASSFPTLTLRTRGLELNTEAFF	TGCGCCAGCAGCTTCCCAACCCTAACCCTGAGGACCAGGGGTCTCGAATTGAACACTGAAGCTTTCTTT
few	18	TRBV9	TRBD1	TRBJ2-2	CASSVAPGGDRLTGELFF	TGTGCCAGCAGCGTAGCCCCTGGAGGGGACAGGCTTACCGGGGAGCTGTTTTTT
.	14	TRBV2	.	TRBJ2-4	CASSQQDPKNIQYF	TGTGCCAGCAGCCAACAGGATCCCAAAAACATTCAGTACTTC
.	14	TRBV4-3	.	TRBJ2-2	CASSQAGNTGELFF	TGCGCCAGCAGCCAAGCGGGGAACACCGGGGAGCTGTTTTTT
few	15	TRBV28	TRBD1	TRBJ1-6	CASSKLDRVYSPLHF	TGTGCCAGCAGTAAGTTGGACAGGGTATATTCACCCCTCCACTTT
.	15	TRBV9	.	TRBJ1-1	CASSVIQGTAGEAFF	TGTGCCAGCAGCGTCATACAAGGGACCGCGGGGGAAGCTTTCTTT
.	13	TRBV27	.	TRBJ2-7	CASSPGRYYEQYF	TGTGCCAGCAGCCCGGGTAGGTACTACGAGCAGTACTTC
.	13	TRBV28	.	TRBJ1-5	CASSAGDGRPQHF	TGTGCCAGCAGTGCAGGGGATGGGCGGCCCCAGCATTTT
few	15	TRBV6-2/TRBV6-3	.	TRBJ1-5	CASSYEDSSNQPQHF	TGTGCCAGCAGTTACGAAGACAGTAGCAATCAGCCCCAGCATTTT
.	14	TRBV6-5	TRBD2	TRBJ2-3	CASSVGLAGGTQYF	TGTGCCAGCAGCGTGGGACTGGCGGGGGGTACGCAGTATTTT
.	13	TRBV29-1	.	TRBJ1-1	CSVWTEMNTEAFF	TGCAGCGTTTGGACAGAAATGAACACTGAAGCTTTCTTT
.	15	TRBV21-1	.	TRBJ1-6	CASSTGGTGRTPLHF	TGTGCCAGCAGCACTGGAGGGACAGGGAGGACACCCCTCCACTTT
once	22	TRBV19	TRBD2	TRBJ2-3	CASMPLAGRHPTSSFSTDTQYF	TGTGCCAGTATGCCCCTAGCGGGACGACACCCCACATCCTCCTTCTCCACAGATACGCAGTATTTT
.	17	TRBV3-1/TRBV3-2	TRBD2	TRBJ2-1	CASSHRKTGLEENEQFF	TGTGCCAGCAGCCACCGGAAAACGGGACTAGAGGAGAATGAGCAGTTCTTC